What follows describes a single TCR beta chain. The sample originates from a study of cytomegalovirus exposure and HLA in healthy donors. J was trimmed by 5 bases and V by 5 bases; bases with no gene match: 8. This CDR3 spans 14 amino acids. Germline CDR1 KGHSH, CDR2 LQKENI. The PCR was carried out with 60 Vbeta primers and 13 Jbeta primers. TCRdb keeps only in-frame clones here, not all; method: immunoSEQ multiplex PCR. The sample yields fewer than 350,000 clones, around 90% seen once. This clonotype was obtained from a woman under 30 in good health and CMV-seronegative. The chain employs TRBV18 and TRBJ2-5; TRBD1 matches 7 bases. The sample was PBMCs. The CDR3 spells CASSKDRVGETQYF. CDR3 coding DNA: TGTGCCAGCTCAAAAGACAGGGTTGGTGAGACCCAGTACTTC. Full variable domain (missing parts from reference TRBV18 and TRBJ2-5): NAGVMQNPRHLVRRRGQEARLRCSPMKGHSHVYWYRQLPEEGLKFMVYLQKENIIDESGMPKERFSAEFPKEGPSILRIQQVVRGDSAAYFCASSKDRVGETQYFGPGTRLLVL.